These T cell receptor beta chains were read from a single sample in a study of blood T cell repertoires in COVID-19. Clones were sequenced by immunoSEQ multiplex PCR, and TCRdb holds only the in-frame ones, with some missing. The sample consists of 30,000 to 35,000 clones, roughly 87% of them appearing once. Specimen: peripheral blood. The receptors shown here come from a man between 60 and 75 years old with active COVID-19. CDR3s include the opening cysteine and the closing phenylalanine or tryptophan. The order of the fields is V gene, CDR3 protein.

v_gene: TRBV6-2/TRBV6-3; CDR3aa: CASSYQKTQYF
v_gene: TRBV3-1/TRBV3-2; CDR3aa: CASSPGLELSEQYF
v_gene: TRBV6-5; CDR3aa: CASSYSGWAEAFF
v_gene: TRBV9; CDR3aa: CASSVRGGYQETQYF
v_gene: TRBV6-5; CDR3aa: CASSYGGSTDTQYF
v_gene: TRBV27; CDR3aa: CASSLLFGLAGTVGYNEQFF
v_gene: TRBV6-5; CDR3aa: CASSWGLTNNEQFF
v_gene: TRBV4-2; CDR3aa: CASSQQGTANYGYTF
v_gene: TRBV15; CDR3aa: CATSPNPDSPEWYGKIKDEQYF
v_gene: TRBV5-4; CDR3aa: CASSQGYRQGNTEAFF
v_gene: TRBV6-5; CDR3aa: CASSATVGEAFF
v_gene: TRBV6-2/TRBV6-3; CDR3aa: CASSHRGSGAHEQYF
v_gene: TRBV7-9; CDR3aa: CASSAIAGGIGEQFF
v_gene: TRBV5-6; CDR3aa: CASSLALGDSGVNEQFF
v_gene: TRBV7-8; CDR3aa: CASSLAGQGAGRMYEQYF
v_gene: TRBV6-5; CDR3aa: CASFRTGELFF
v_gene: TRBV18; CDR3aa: CASSPRQLSGNTIYF
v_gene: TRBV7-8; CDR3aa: CASSFRRGPNEKLFF
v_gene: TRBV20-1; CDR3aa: CSASLAGGLYNEQFF
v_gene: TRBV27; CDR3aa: CASSSRAAVTDTQYF
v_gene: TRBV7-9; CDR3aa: CASSLATGSLYSYEQYF
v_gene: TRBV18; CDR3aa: CASSPPQGTEAFF
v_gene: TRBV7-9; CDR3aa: CASSLKEGSSEAFF
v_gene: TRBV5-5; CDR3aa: CASSLAREPGNTIYF
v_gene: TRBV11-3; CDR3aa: CASSSGQGGTGELFF
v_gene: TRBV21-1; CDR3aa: CASSFPGQGSCGELFF